A selection of T cell receptor beta chains follows, all from one sample in a study of blood T cell repertoires in COVID-19. Assay used: immunoSEQ multiplex PCR; TCRdb lists only in-frame clones, some missing. The sample carries some 190,000 clones, around 80% recorded once. Material: peripheral blood. The receptor source for this set is a human donor in a cohort sampled during active COVID-19. Both conserved end residues are part of each CDR3. A D gene is named only where the DNA matches it firmly. Size tells how often a clone was seen (once, few, many) or the class of an expanded clone, and some rows leave it out.

CDR3 length | D gene | J gene | V gene | clone size | CDR3 DNA | CDR3 protein
14 | TRBD1 | TRBJ1-5 | TRBV6-5 | NA | TGTGCCAGCAACCCGACAGGGAGCAATCAGCCCCAGCATTTT | CASNPTGSNQPQHF
13 | NA | TRBJ2-5 | TRBV10-1 | NA | TGCGCCAGCAGTGGTCCAGAACAAGAGACCCAGTACTTC | CASSGPEQETQYF
14 | NA | TRBJ2-1 | TRBV5-1 | NA | TGCGCCAGCAGCCCCGGACAGCATTACAATGAGCAGTTCTTC | CASSPGQHYNEQFF
12 | NA | TRBJ2-4 | TRBV24-1 | NA | TGTGCCACCAGTGACTTCGGAAACATTCAGTACTTC | CATSDFGNIQYF
13 | NA | TRBJ2-1 | TRBV6-4 | NA | TGTGCCAGCAGTGAACGCGCGGACAATGAGCAGTTCTTC | CASSERADNEQFF
12 | NA | TRBJ2-7 | TRBV5-4 | NA | TGTGCCAGGGTGCTAGATTCATACGAGCAGTACTTC | CARVLDSYEQYF
13 | NA | TRBJ1-5 | TRBV30 | NA | TGTGCCTGGAGTCCAGGACAGCGTCAGCCCCAGCATTTT | CAWSPGQRQPQHF
13 | NA | TRBJ1-1 | TRBV5-5 | few | TGTGCCAGCAGCTTCGGTAGCAACACTGAAGCTTTCTTT | CASSFGSNTEAFF
14 | NA | TRBJ1-2 | TRBV3-1/TRBV3-2 | NA | TGTGCCAGCAGCCAAGCAGGGAGGGACTATGGCTACACCTTC | CASSQAGRDYGYTF
15 | NA | TRBJ2-1 | TRBV3-1/TRBV3-2 | once | TGTGCCAGCAGCCGCCCGGGATCTGTAGGGAATGAGCAGTTCTTC | CASSRPGSVGNEQFF
14 | NA | TRBJ2-2 | TRBV5-1 | NA | TGCGCCAGCAGCCGCACCGGGACTGTCCGGGAGCTGTTTTTT | CASSRTGTVRELFF
16 | TRBD2 | TRBJ2-1 | TRBV24-1 | NA | TGTGCCACCAGTGATTTGAGCGGGGGGGCCCTAGGTGAGCAGTTCTTC | CATSDLSGGALGEQFF
14 | NA | TRBJ1-1 | TRBV2 | NA | TGTGCCAGCAGTGCTAGCGGCCTATACACTGAAGCTTTCTTT | CASSASGLYTEAFF
16 | NA | TRBJ1-3 | TRBV4-2 | NA | TGTGCCAGCAGTCTTAACCCAGGGACTTCGGGAAACACCATATATTTT | CASSLNPGTSGNTIYF
16 | NA | TRBJ2-2 | TRBV9 | NA | TGTGCCAGCAGCGCAGGACACAGGGCGAACACCGGGGAGCTGTTTTTT | CASSAGHRANTGELFF
13 | NA | TRBJ2-1 | TRBV28 | NA | TGTGCCAGCAGTTTCGCACACAGGGTGTTGCAGTTCTTC | CASSFAHRVLQFF
14 | TRBD1 | TRBJ2-3 | TRBV19 | NA | TGTGCCAGTAGTACTATGACAGGGGCAGATACGCAGTATTTT | CASSTMTGADTQYF
13 | NA | TRBJ1-1 | TRBV18 | NA | TGTGCCAGCTCCCGGGACTCCGGTACAGAAGCTTTCTTT | CASSRDSGTEAFF
17 | TRBD1 | TRBJ1-1 | TRBV9 | NA | TGTGCCAGCAGCGTAGATCCTATGGGACAGATGAACACTGAAGCTTTCTTT | CASSVDPMGQMNTEAFF
13 | NA | TRBJ1-2 | TRBV10-3 | NA | TGTGCCATCCGCGGCGGGCTCTTCTATGGCTACACCTTC | CAIRGGLFYGYTF
16 | NA | TRBJ2-6 | TRBV15 | NA | TGTGCCACCAGCAGAATTGAGGGAACAGGGGCCAACGTCCTGACTTTC | CATSRIEGTGANVLTF
15 | NA | TRBJ2-1 | TRBV7-9 | NA | TGTGCCAGCAGCTTACTTTCCGGGACTCTCAATGAGCAGTTCTTC | CASSLLSGTLNEQFF
18 | TRBD1 | TRBJ1-1 | TRBV18 | NA | TGTGCCAGCTCACCACAAATCATCGGACAGGTGGCGAACACTGAAGCTTTCTTT | CASSPQIIGQVANTEAFF
14 | NA | TRBJ2-5 | TRBV5-4 | once | TGTGCCAGCAGCAGCTTAGCGGATAAAGAGACCCAGTACTTC | CASSSLADKETQYF
17 | NA | TRBJ2-5 | TRBV5-5 | NA | TGTGCCAGCAGCGTAGAGAGGAACAGGGGGGGAGTAGAGACCCAGTACTTC | CASSVERNRGGVETQYF
15 | TRBD2 | TRBJ2-3 | TRBV7-2 | once | TGTGCCAGCAGCTCCCCCAGCGGGGGGAGGGATACGCAGTATTTT | CASSSPSGGRDTQYF
12 | TRBD2 | TRBJ2-5 | TRBV30 | NA | TGTGCCTGGACGGGGGGAGGGGAGACCCAGTACTTC | CAWTGGGETQYF
15 | TRBD1 | TRBJ1-6 | TRBV3-1/TRBV3-2 | NA | TGTGCCAGCAGCCAATTAGGGACAGAGGGTTCACCCCTCCACTTT | CASSQLGTEGSPLHF
15 | NA | TRBJ1-5 | TRBV25-1 | NA | TGTGCCAGCAGTCAACAGGGTTTCGGCAATCAGCCCCAGCATTTT | CASSQQGFGNQPQHF
14 | TRBD1 | TRBJ1-6 | TRBV2 | once | TGTGCCACCGGACAGGGGGCTTTGGGTTCACCCCTCCACTTT | CATGQGALGSPLHF
12 | TRBD1 | TRBJ2-1 | TRBV5-1 | NA | TGCGCCAGCACGGGACAGGGGTATGAGCAGTTCTTC | CASTGQGYEQFF
20 | TRBD1 | TRBJ2-1 | TRBV4-1 | NA | TGCGCCAGCAGCCAAGAAAAAACCAGAGGACAGGTAGTAACCTACAATGAGCAGTTCTTC | CASSQEKTRGQVVTYNEQFF
13 | NA | TRBJ2-3 | TRBV25-1 | NA | TGTGCCAGCAGTGATCACGCGCCTGATACGCAGTATTTT | CASSDHAPDTQYF
14 | NA | TRBJ1-5 | TRBV30 | once | TGTGCCTGGAGCAGGGATAATAGCAATCAGCCCCAGCATTTT | CAWSRDNSNQPQHF
13 | TRBD1 | TRBJ1-2 | TRBV10-3 | NA | TGTGCCATTACACAGGGGGGAAACTATGGCTACACCTTC | CAITQGGNYGYTF
15 | TRBD1 | TRBJ1-2 | TRBV7-9 | once | TGTGCCAGCAGCACCCGGACAGGGACCCGGTATGGCTACACCTTC | CASSTRTGTRYGYTF
14 | TRBD1 | TRBJ2-5 | TRBV7-8 | once | TGTGCCAGCAGCCCATGGGACAGGGGGCAGACCCAGTACTTC | CASSPWDRGQTQYF
14 | NA | TRBJ1-6 | TRBV10-3 | NA | TGTGCCATCAGTGAGACCGGTTATAATTCACCCCTCCACTTT | CAISETGYNSPLHF
14 | NA | TRBJ1-6 | TRBV5-4 | NA | TGTGCCAGCAGCTTGGCCCGGGGGGGGTCACCCCTCCACTTT | CASSLARGGSPLHF
16 | NA | TRBJ2-3 | TRBV14 | NA | TGTGCCAGCAGCCAAATAACAGGGAAAGGTGCAGATACGCAGTATTTT | CASSQITGKGADTQYF
11 | NA | TRBJ1-2 | TRBV28 | NA | TGTGCCAGCAGTTTCGACTATGGCTACACCTTC | CASSFDYGYTF
15 | NA | TRBJ1-1 | TRBV9 | NA | TGTGCCAGCAGCGTAGAACAGGGAAGAAGCACTGAAGCTTTCTTT | CASSVEQGRSTEAFF